This T cell receptor (beta chain) came from a study of T-cell memory formation after mild COVID-19. Whole-study findings and limits: Contracting CD4+ clones lay largely in CM and EM, with CD8+ ones residing in EMRA.

Note on this clonotype: What it binds is unknown.

The CDR3 has 16 amino acids. Germline-derived CDR1 and CDR2 are MNHEY and SVGAGI. V lost 5 bases, J lost 0 bases, and 14 bases lay in between. A 5'RACE reaction primed in the constant segment made cDNA libraries of TCR alpha and TCR beta, and these carried sample barcodes and UMIs. TCRdb re-derived calls from the 5' RACE reads in MiXCR, one entry per CDR3 protein. The sample shows 350,000 to 500,000 distinct CDR3 sequences, less than 25% of them seen only once. Sequencing used PBMCs or a T cell subset sorted from them (not recorded which). This TCR derives from an adult woman who had mild COVID-19 (a few samples of this study predate the infection). Cell type and time point are not known. The chain combines TRBV6-5 with TRBJ1-5; D is uncertain. The CDR3 DNA reads TGTGCCAGCAGTCCCATTTGGGTGGTTAGCAATCAGCCCCAGCATTTT. Translation: CASSPIWVVSNQPQHF.